This T cell receptor (beta chain) was sequenced in a study of shared clonotypes between healthy human individuals. Study details: CD4 naive cells filled three plates per donor, CD4 memory three, CD8 naive two and CD8 memory one.

In regard to this clone: The target antigen is unknown.

Some 27,000 T cell genomes, or about 190 ng DNA, went into the sorted-subset replicate PCRs. Produced via immunoSEQ multiplex PCR; TCRdb's table is partial and in-frame only. The sample holds 2 million to 2.5 million clones, more than 85% seen once. Germline V gene lookup returns CDR1 MGHRA and CDR2 YSYEKL. The CDR3 spans 17 residues. V was cut by 3 bases and J by 0 bases, with 15 bases left in between. Subsets obtained from CD4+ cells comprised CD45RA+ naive and CD45RA-negative memory cells. Study outcomes and limitations: Specimens sampled were limited to blood, with tissue repertoires likely differing.

The sequenced sample was naive CD4+ T cells from PBMCs. Indicated subset: CD45RA+ positively selected. The genes are TRBV4-1 and TRBJ2-1; a weak D match, TRBD1 (5 bases). The source of this sequence is a man aged 18-30 years in good health. Some clones in this sample may be carry-over from other donors' samples. CDR3 sequence: CASSQAPTESSYNEQFF. In DNA, the CDR3 is TGCGCCAGCAGCCAGGCTCCGACAGAAAGCTCCTACAATGAGCAGTTCTTC.